This is a list of T cell receptor beta chains from one sample in a study of breast tumors, draining lymph nodes, adjacent tissues. A single record per CDR3 protein comes from TCRdb applying MiXCR to the multiplex PCR reads. The sample shows 70,000 to 85,000 distinct CDR3 sequences, approximately 19% of them seen only once. The specimen sequenced was axillary lymph node tissue. These receptors all come from a female donor with breast cancer. Some clones in this sample may be carry-over from other donors' samples. CDR3s leave out the opening cysteine and the closing phenylalanine or tryptophan. Not every row has a clone size; where given, it reads once, few, many or a size class.

ASSVGSYYGYT many TRBJ1-2 TRBV2
ASTHGSRTDTQY many TRBJ2-3 TRBV7-2
ASSQSRNQPQH - TRBJ1-5 TRBV2
AWSGEETGYEQF few TRBJ2-1 TRBV30
ASSQVRNTEAF - TRBJ1-1 TRBV14
ATSRGRGGITEAF few TRBJ1-1 TRBV15
ASSLAGTMPYEQY many TRBJ2-7 TRBV5-1
ASTLREQGRLHTQY many TRBJ2-3 TRBV11-1
ASSIWRETQY many TRBJ2-5 TRBV6-2/TRBV6-3
ASSLGQGGGPGTQY many TRBJ2-3 TRBV7-2
ASSYKEWTRPPRTQY few TRBJ2-5 TRBV6-2/TRBV6-3
ASSLDTRNSNTGELF many TRBJ2-2 TRBV11-2
ASRGTDGLDYEQY - TRBJ2-7 TRBV28
ASSSRDGSYEQY many TRBJ2-7 TRBV19
ASSASGTQETQY - TRBJ2-5 TRBV28
ASRLGGGKN many TRBJ2-7 TRBV5-6
ASRISGRETQY many TRBJ2-5 TRBV12-3/TRBV12-4
ASSLTAYEQY many TRBJ2-7 TRBV2
ASSRPGQGAYEQY many TRBJ2-7 TRBV4-1
ASSPGSLNEKLF - TRBJ1-4 TRBV28
ASSVFGLAGGRGNEQF many TRBJ2-1 TRBV9
ASNQGGSPLH many TRBJ1-6 TRBV28
ASMGQGRVGELF many TRBJ2-2 TRBV19
ASSSGQGAKRETQY many TRBJ2-5 TRBV7-9
ASSLSGGSGNTIY - TRBJ1-3 TRBV7-3
ASSLGSLGGGETQY many TRBJ2-5 TRBV5-8
AGSPRAGRSYYGYT - TRBJ1-2 TRBV5-1
ASSLGRKEAGRSYNEQF many TRBJ2-1 TRBV11-2
AISPQAPSTDTQY many TRBJ2-3 TRBV10-3
ASTQNSGPSKNIQY - TRBJ2-4 TRBV6-2/TRBV6-3
ASSGTRVLTSTDTQY many TRBJ2-3 TRBV9
ASSRSYDEKLF many TRBJ1-4 TRBV7-8
ASSLGPGELF many TRBJ2-2 TRBV11-2
ASSLGDTTTNEKLF many TRBJ1-4 TRBV5-1
ASGYPSYQREGTLEETQY few TRBJ2-5 TRBV6-2/TRBV6-3
ASSPNLLAGVGELF many TRBJ2-2 TRBV7-8
ASSGPTGTGYNSPLH many TRBJ1-6 TRBV5-8
ASKAGARTYEQY many TRBJ2-7 TRBV19
ASSEGRVGSYT many TRBJ1-2 TRBV25-1
ASSLHGGTGELF many TRBJ2-2 TRBV12-3/TRBV12-4
ASSEQGSTNEKLF many TRBJ1-4 TRBV2
ASSRKIGLAGSAEAEQY - TRBJ2-7 TRBV6-5
ASSQVGTSGKPYEQY - TRBJ2-7 TRBV3-1
ASSEARNRVNYGYT many TRBJ1-2 TRBV6-1
ASSLEAENTGELF many TRBJ2-2 TRBV5-1
RARAHRSGEQY - TRBJ2-7 TRBV20-1
SARETGYTGELF many TRBJ2-2 TRBV20-1
ASSFSGQGYGYT many TRBJ1-2 TRBV12-3/TRBV12-4
ASRLAGGGNEQF - TRBJ2-1 TRBV28